This TCR beta chain is drawn from a study of T cells in localized non-small cell lung cancer. Method: immunoSEQ multiplex PCR; TCRdb's copy keeps in-frame clones and lacks some. This sample has more than 70,000 clones, with approximately 84% found just once. The receptor was isolated from a man between 40 and 70 years old with stage I lung adenocarcinoma. The starting material was peripheral blood, obtained before any cancer treatment.

In nucleotides, the CDR3 is TGTGCCAGCAGCTTAAAGAGCGGGGGGCTCTCTAGCACAGATACGCAGTATTTT. Its translation: CASSLKSGGLSSTDTQYF. The chain recombines TRBV7-2 with TRBJ2-3, with 9 bases matching TRBD2. V trimming: 2 bases; J trimming: 0 bases; junction bases outside the gene matches: 9. The V gene's germline CDR1 is SGHTA and CDR2 FQGNSA. The CDR3 extends over 18 amino acids.